Shown below are 8 T cell receptor beta chains from a single sample sequenced in a study of cytomegalovirus exposure and HLA in healthy donors. This PCR relied on a set of 60 Vbeta primers and 13 Jbeta primers. The assay was immunoSEQ multiplex PCR, and TCRdb's table has in-frame clones only and misses some. Of tens of thousands of clones listed, 75% to 85% are singletons. Sample: PBMCs. The receptors stem from a man between 50 and 59 years old in good health and CMV-seropositive.

The chain recombines TRBV30 with TRBJ1-5; D is possibly TRBD1 (5 bases). CDR3 size: 13 residues. The germline V gene encodes CDR1 GTSNPN and CDR2 SVGIG (reference sequence). V lost 0 bases, J lost 4 bases, and 7 bases lay in between. The CDR3 DNA is TGTGCCTGGAGTGTTAAGGGGAATCAGCCCCAGCATTTT. Its translation is CAWSVKGNQPQHF.

The chain employs TRBV18 and TRBJ1-1; no firm D call. Germline V gene data show CDR1 as KGHSH and CDR2 as LQKENI. The ends were cut back, 4 bases at V and 1 base at J, with 7 bases in the middle. The CDR3 totals 13 residues. CDR3 in DNA: TGTGCCAGCTCACGGGCAGGGAACACTGAAGCTTTCTTT. It encodes CASSRAGNTEAFF.

In this sample, this clone turned up once. The chain uses TRBV5-1 and TRBJ2-1, with TRBD1 identical over 12 bases. The CDR3 loop spans 14 amino acids. Looked up from germline, CDR1 is SGHRS and CDR2 is YFSETQ. The J segment lost 11 bases and the V segment lost 5 bases, leaving 8 bases of the junction unmatched. CDR3 coding DNA: TGCGCCAGCAGTGGGGGGACAGGGGGCTTACAGCAGTTCTTC. This translates into CASSGGTGGLQQFF.

This clone came up once. Here the CDR3 reads CASRRALESVYSNQPQHF. The CDR3 region has the DNA TGTGCCAGCAGGAGAGCACTGGAGTCGGTTTATAGCAATCAGCCCCAGCATTTT. This sequence joins TRBV2 and TRBJ1-5; D is undetermined. CDR3 length equals 18 residues. CDR1 is SNHLY and CDR2 is FYNNEI in the germline V gene. Trimming shortened V by 6 bases and J by 0 bases, and 21 bases separated the two germline ends.

The chain has TRBV6-1 and TRBJ2-5; 10 bases are a match to TRBD1. The J call may be mistaken, given a closer DNA end match to TRBJ2-7. This CDR3 is built from 15 residues. Looked up from germline, CDR1 is MNHNS and CDR2 is SASEGT. The CDR3 bases are TGTGCCAGCGCCGACCCGGGACAGGGGACCTACGAGCAGTACTTC. It specifies CASADPGQGTYEQYF.

This clone was observed a few times. The V gene is TRBV30, the J gene TRBJ1-1, with 9 bases lining up with TRBD1. Germline CDR1 is GTSNPN and CDR2 is SVGIG (reference sequence). The CDR3 length is 12 residues. Germline trimming cut 3 bases from V and 11 bases from J; bases unmatched to any gene: 7. For the CDR3, the DNA is TGTGCCTGGAGCGACGGACAGGGGCGGGCTTTCTTT. The encoded protein is CAWSDGQGRAFF.

This clone was seen only a few times. V and J are TRBV30 and TRBJ1-4, with TRBD1 matching 8 bases. J gave up 6 bases and V 3 bases, and 6 bases lay outside the gene matches. The CDR3 has 14 amino acids. Per germline, CDR1 GTSNPN and CDR2 SVGIG (reference sequence). The CDR3 reads CAWRPGGADEKLFF. The CDR3 DNA reads TGTGCCTGGAGACCAGGGGGCGCGGATGAAAAACTGTTTTTT.

The V and J genes are TRBV29-1 and TRBJ1-1; TRBD1 agrees at 8 bases. This CDR3 contains 11 residues. With V trimmed by 3 bases and J by 8 bases, 2 bases remained unmatched. The V gene's germline CDR1 is SQVTM and CDR2 ANQGSEA. The CDR3 spells CSVDAGGEAFF. CDR3 DNA: TGCAGCGTTGATGCAGGGGGCGAAGCTTTCTTT.